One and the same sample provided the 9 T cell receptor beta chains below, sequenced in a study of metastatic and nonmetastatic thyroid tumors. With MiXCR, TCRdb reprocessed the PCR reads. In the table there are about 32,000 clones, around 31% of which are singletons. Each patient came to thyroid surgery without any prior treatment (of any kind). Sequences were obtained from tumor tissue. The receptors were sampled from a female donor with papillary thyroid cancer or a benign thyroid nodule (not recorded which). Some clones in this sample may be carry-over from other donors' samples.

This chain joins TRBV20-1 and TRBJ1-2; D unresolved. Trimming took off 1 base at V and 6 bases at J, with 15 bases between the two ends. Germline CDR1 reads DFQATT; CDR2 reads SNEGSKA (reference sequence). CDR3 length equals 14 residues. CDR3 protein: CSARVLAGRDGYTF. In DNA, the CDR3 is TGCAGTGCTAGAGTCCTTGCGGGTCGGGATGGCTACACCTTC.

The CDR3 sequence is CASSSAGIRMDYTF. The CDR3 nucleotides read TGTGCCAGCAGCTCCGCGGGGATTCGGATGGACTACACCTTC. The chain recombines TRBV7-2 with TRBJ1-2; no reliable D call. Germline V gene lookup returns CDR1 SGHTA and CDR2 FQGNSA. Trimming stripped 4 bases from V and 10 bases from J, with 19 bases between. The CDR3 is 14 amino acids.

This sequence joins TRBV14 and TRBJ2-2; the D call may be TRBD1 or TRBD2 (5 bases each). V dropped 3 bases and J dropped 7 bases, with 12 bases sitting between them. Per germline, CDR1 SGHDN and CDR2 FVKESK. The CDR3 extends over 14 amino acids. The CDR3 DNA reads TGTGCCAGCAGCCAGAGGGAGAGGGGCGGGGAGCTGTTTTTT. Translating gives CASSQRERGGELFF.

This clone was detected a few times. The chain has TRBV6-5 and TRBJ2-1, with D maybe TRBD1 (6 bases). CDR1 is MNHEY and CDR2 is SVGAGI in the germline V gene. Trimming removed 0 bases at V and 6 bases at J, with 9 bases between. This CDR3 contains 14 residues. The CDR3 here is CASSYSVGGNEQFF. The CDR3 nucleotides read TGTGCCAGCAGTTACTCAGTAGGGGGCAATGAGCAGTTCTTC.

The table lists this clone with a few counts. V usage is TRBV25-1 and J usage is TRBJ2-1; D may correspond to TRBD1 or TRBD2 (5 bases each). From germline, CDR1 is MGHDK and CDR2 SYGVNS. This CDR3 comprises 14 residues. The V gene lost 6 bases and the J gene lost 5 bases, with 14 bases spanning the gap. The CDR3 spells CASSPSGTHNEQFF. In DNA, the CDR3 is TGTGCCAGCAGCCCCTCCGGGACCCACAATGAGCAGTTCTTC.

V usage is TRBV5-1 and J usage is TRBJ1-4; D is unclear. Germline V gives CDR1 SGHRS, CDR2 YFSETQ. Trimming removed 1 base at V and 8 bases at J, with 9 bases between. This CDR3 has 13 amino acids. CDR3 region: CASSLRLDEKLFF. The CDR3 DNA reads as TGCGCCAGCAGCTTGCGTTTGGACGAAAAACTGTTTTTT.

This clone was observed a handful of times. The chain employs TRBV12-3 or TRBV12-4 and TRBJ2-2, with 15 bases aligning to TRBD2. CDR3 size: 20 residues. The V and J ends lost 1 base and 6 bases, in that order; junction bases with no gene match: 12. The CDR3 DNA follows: TGTGCCAGCAGTTTAGTGCCGGGACTAGCGGGGGGACCCAACTCCGGGGAGCTGTTTTTT. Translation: CASSLVPGLAGGPNSGELFF.

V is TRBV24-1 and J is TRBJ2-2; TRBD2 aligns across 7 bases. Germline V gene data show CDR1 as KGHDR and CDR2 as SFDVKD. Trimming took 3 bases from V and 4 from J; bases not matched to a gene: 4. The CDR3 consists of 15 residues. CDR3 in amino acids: CATSDTAGLTGELFF. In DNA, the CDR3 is TGTGCCACCAGTGATACAGCGGGACTCACCGGGGAGCTGTTTTTT.

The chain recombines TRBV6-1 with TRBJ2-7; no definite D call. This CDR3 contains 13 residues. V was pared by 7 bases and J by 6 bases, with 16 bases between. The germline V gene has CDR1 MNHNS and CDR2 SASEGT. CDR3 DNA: TGTGCCAGCAAGGCGGCGGAAAAAGGCGAGCAGTACTTC. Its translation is CASKAAEKGEQYF.